The 18 T cell receptor beta chains below come from one sample, sequenced in a study of technical replicates of blood from several donors. Sequenced by immunoSEQ multiplex PCR; TCRdb stores in-frame clones only, minus some. The sample consists of 55,000 to 75,000 clones, 93% of them appearing once. Sequencing was carried out using PBMCs. These receptors all come from a human donor in good health. Some clones in this sample may be carry-over from other donors' samples.

The V call is TRBV4-1, the J call TRBJ2-7; 11 bases fit TRBD2. The germline V gene has CDR1 MGHRA and CDR2 YSYEKL. J lost 2 bases, V lost 4 bases, and 10 bases had no gene match. The CDR3 is 17 residues long. CDR3 in DNA: TGCGCCAGCAGCCTTGAGGCCTTAGCGGGAGGGCCCTACGAGCAGTACTTC. The encoded protein is CASSLEALAGGPYEQYF.

The count of this clone is one. The chain joins TRBV5-6 to TRBJ2-7; weak D call: TRBD1 (6 bases). CDR3 length: 13 residues. Between the trimmed V and J ends, which lost 3 bases and 5 bases, there was a span of 12 bases. CDR1 and CDR2 from the germline V gene are SGHDT and YYEEEE. CDR3 amino acids: CASSWTVRNEQYF. CDR3 nucleotides: TGTGCCAGCAGCTGGACAGTAAGGAACGAGCAGTACTTC.

V gene TRBV10-3 combines with J gene TRBJ2-1; the match to TRBD2 covers 10 bases. Germline V gives CDR1 ENHRY, CDR2 SYGVKD. The CDR3 consists of 15 residues. The junction had 5 bases not matched to a gene; V was cut back by 2 bases and J by 7 bases. DNA for the CDR3: TGTGCCATCAGTGAGCGAGCGGGAGGGAGGAATGAGCAGTTCTTC. Translation gives CAISERAGGRNEQFF.

The count of this clone is one. V and J are TRBV6-5 and TRBJ2-5; 13 bases are shared with TRBD2. Germline V gene sequence: CDR1 MNHEY, CDR2 SVGAGI. The CDR3 totals 16 residues. After removal of 2 bases from V and 5 bases from J, the junction contained 5 bases not matched to a gene. The CDR3 here is CASSYSTSGGAETQYF. CDR3 DNA: TGTGCCAGCAGTTACAGCACTAGCGGGGGGGCCGAGACCCAGTACTTC.

This clone was found once. The gene calls are TRBV18 and TRBJ2-7, with 11 bases identical to TRBD1. Germline values: CDR1 KGHSH, CDR2 LQKENI. This CDR3 has 14 amino acids. V dropped 4 bases and J dropped 5; count of bases not matched to a gene: 4. CDR3 protein: CASSLGGQGDEQYF. CDR3 nucleotides: TGTGCCAGCTCACTGGGGGGACAGGGGGACGAGCAGTACTTC.

The rearrangement links TRBV11-3 to TRBJ2-3, with D possibly TRBD2 on 6 matching bases. V was trimmed by 0 bases and J by 1 base, leaving 11 bases between them. This CDR3 has 16 amino acids. CDR1 is SGHNT and CDR2 is YENEEA in the germline V gene. CDR3 in DNA: TGTGCCAGCAGCTTAGATCAGGGCGGGGGCACAGATACGCAGTATTTT. Translated: CASSLDQGGGTDTQYF.

CDR3 coding DNA: TGTGCCAGCAGTTCCAAGACTAGCGGGAAGGGAGATACGCAGTATTTT. This encodes CASSSKTSGKGDTQYF. This chain uses TRBV7-2 with TRBJ2-3; 11 bases map to TRBD2. Germline loops: CDR1 SGHTA, CDR2 FQGNSA. V trimming: 6 bases; J trimming: 5 bases; junction bases outside the gene matches: 10. The length of the CDR3 is 16 residues.

The rearrangement joins TRBV6-1 to TRBJ2-5, with 8 bases identical to TRBD1. V was clipped by 6 bases and J by 1 base; unmatched bases: 4. Germline loops: CDR1 MNHNS, CDR2 SASEGT. This CDR3 region has 14 residues. CDR3 residues: CASRKTGAQETQYF. CDR3 nucleotide sequence: TGTGCCAGCAGGAAGACAGGGGCCCAAGAGACCCAGTACTTC.

The chain uses TRBV5-1 and TRBJ2-3, with 16 bases matching TRBD2. This CDR3 has 18 amino acids. In germline, CDR1 is SGHRS, CDR2 YFSETQ. Losses at the gene ends were 4 bases for V and 4 bases for J; bases not matched to a gene: 9. CDR3 loop: CASSVGTSGRAGADTQYF. DNA for the CDR3: TGCGCCAGCAGCGTAGGGACTAGCGGGAGGGCCGGGGCAGATACGCAGTATTTT.

The chain is built from TRBV15 and TRBJ1-2; TRBD1 matches at 8 bases. V shed 8 bases and J 4 bases; nucleotides not matched to a gene: 6. The germline CDR1 and CDR2 sequences are LNHNV and YYDKDF (reference sequence). The CDR3 contains 13 residues. CDR3 DNA: TGTGCCACCTCCAGGCAGGGGGCCTATGGCTACACCTTC. Its protein product is CATSRQGAYGYTF.

This chain links TRBV5-4 with TRBJ1-2; TRBD1 matches at 7 bases. In germline, CDR1 is SGHNT, CDR2 YYREEE (reference sequence). CDR3 length equals 15 residues. Trimming removed 0 bases from V and 4 bases from J; junction bases left unmatched: 6. CDR3 in amino acids: CASSLGQGGLYGYTF. The DNA of the CDR3 is TGTGCCAGCAGCTTGGGGCAGGGGGGCCTCTATGGCTACACCTTC.

The genes are TRBV7-2 and TRBJ2-7; weak D call: TRBD2 (5 bases). With 5 bases removed from V and 0 bases from J, the gap between germline ends came to 11 bases. CDR1 is SGHTA and CDR2 is FQGNSA in the germline V gene. This CDR3 region has 14 residues. CDR3 DNA sequence: TGTGCCAGCAGCCCCGACTACCGCTCCTACGAGCAGTACTTC. Encoded protein: CASSPDYRSYEQYF.

The CDR3 nucleotides are TGTGCCAGTAGTACGAGCGGGAGGAATCAGCCCCAGCATTTT. It encodes CASSTSGRNQPQHF. The chain has TRBV19 and TRBJ1-5; D is unresolved. V was cut by 4 bases and J by 4 bases, with 11 bases left in between. This CDR3 is 14 amino acids long. Germline CDR1 is LNHDA and CDR2 is SQIVND (reference sequence).

V gene TRBV30 combines with J gene TRBJ1-2; TRBD1 agrees at 9 bases. Germline CDR1 and CDR2: GTSNPN and SVGIG (reference sequence). V gave up 0 bases and J gave up 8 bases; unmatched junction bases: 7. The CDR3 loop spans 14 amino acids. CDR3 amino acids: CAWSVSGQGLGYTF. Here the CDR3 DNA reads TGTGCCTGGAGTGTGTCCGGACAGGGGCTGGGCTACACCTTC.

The chain has TRBV5-1 and TRBJ2-6; D is unresolved. This CDR3 spans 14 amino acids. Germline CDR1 reads SGHRS; CDR2 reads YFSETQ. V lost 9 bases and J 0 bases, leaving 10 bases between the germline ends. The CDR3 here is CATSQDSGANVLTF. CDR3 in DNA: TGCGCCACATCCCAGGACTCTGGGGCCAACGTCCTGACTTTC. The full variable domain, with the rest looked up from reference TRBV5-1 and TRBJ2-6, is KAGVTQTPRYLIKTRGQQVTLSCSPISGHRSVSWYQQTPGQGLQFLFEYFSETQRNKGNFPGRFSGRQFSNSRSEMNVSTLELGDSALYLCATSQDSGANVLTFGAGSRLTVL.

The chain couples TRBV7-2 to TRBJ2-3; 9 positions match TRBD2. With 4 bases clipped from V and 6 bases from J, the junction kept 11 bases outside the gene matches. Germline-derived CDR1 and CDR2 are SGHTA and FQGNSA. The CDR3 consists of 16 residues. The CDR3 nucleotides are TGTGCCAGCAGCTCGGGACTAGCCAGGGGAGTGGATACGCAGTATTTT. This translates into CASSSGLARGVDTQYF. The variable domain in full, completed from reference TRBV7-2 and TRBJ2-3, reads GAGVSQSPSNKVTEKGKDVELRCDPISGHTALYWYRQSLGQGLEFLIYFQGNSAPDKSGLPSDRFSAERTGGSVSTLTIQRTQQEDSAVYLCASSSGLARGVDTQYFGPGTRLTVL.

V is TRBV7-2 and J is TRBJ2-7, with D hard to call. V was cut by 4 bases and J by 2 bases, with 6 bases left in between. This CDR3 comprises 12 residues. Looked up from germline, CDR1 is SGHTA and CDR2 is FQGNSA. CDR3 region: CASSSTPYEQYF. CDR3 DNA sequence: TGTGCCAGCAGCTCTACCCCCTACGAGCAGTACTTC.

Relative to its sample, this clone is medium-sized. V and J are TRBV10-3 and TRBJ1-1, with TRBD1 matching over 8 bases. Germline loops: CDR1 ENHRY, CDR2 SYGVKD. The CDR3 has 13 amino acids. V shed 6 bases and J 1 base; nucleotides not matched to a gene: 1. The CDR3 is CAIRGQGNTEAFF. CDR3 sequence (DNA): TGTGCCATCAGAGGACAGGGGAACACTGAAGCTTTCTTT.